The 18 T cell receptor beta chains below come from one sample, sequenced in a study of beta chain features in type 1 diabetes. Their antigen targets remain unknown. General study findings and limits: All four CD4+ subsets from Type 1 diabetes patients carried moderately but significantly shorter TCRB CDR3s.

Expressed TCRB transcripts were sequenced after all isolated RNA was converted to cDNA. Produced via immunoSEQ multiplex PCR; TCRdb's table is partial and in-frame only. This sample has about 68,000 clones, with about 48% found just once. Input material: central memory CD4+ T cells from blood. The receptor set was obtained from a man younger than 40 with type 1 diabetes.

This clone was detected a few times. The chain is built from TRBV2 and TRBJ2-1; 7 nucleotides match TRBD2. Germline V lookup: CDR1 SNHLY, CDR2 FYNNEI. This CDR3 has 13 amino acids. The V segment lost 1 base and the J segment 9 bases; nucleotides outside the gene matches: 3. The CDR3: CASSEDAGVEQFF. CDR3 nucleotides: TGTGCCAGCAGTGAAGATGCGGGAGTTGAGCAGTTCTTC.

This clone showed up just a few times. In the same sample, other DNA sequences code for this CDR3. J is TRBJ2-1 and V is TRBV7-2; TRBD2 aligns across 10 bases. The CDR3 contains 15 residues. With V trimmed by 5 bases and J by 4 bases, 5 bases remained unmatched. Per germline, CDR1 SGHTA and CDR2 FQGNSA. CDR3 in DNA: TGTGCCAGCAGCCCAGGACTAGCGGCATACAATGAGCAGTTCTTC. Amino acids: CASSPGLAAYNEQFF.

This chain links TRBV5-1 with TRBJ2-1; 11 nucleotides agree with TRBD2. Germline CDR1 reads SGHRS; CDR2 reads YFSETQ. The ends lost 3 bases at V and 3 bases at J; junction bases unmatched: 5. This CDR3 has 16 residues. CDR3 DNA sequence: TGCGCCAGCAGCTCACTAGCGGGAGACCGCTACAATGAGCAGTTCTTC. Translating it yields CASSSLAGDRYNEQFF.

The V and J genes are TRBV7-6 and TRBJ2-5; 7 bases match TRBD1. The CDR3 loop spans 15 amino acids. V lost 5 bases, J lost 5 bases, and 11 bases stayed unmatched. Germline assignment: CDR1 SGHVS and CDR2 FNYEAQ. In DNA form, the CDR3 reads TGTGCCAGCAGCCTGGGACAGCGACGATCGGAGACCCAGTACTTC. This gives the protein CASSLGQRRSETQYF.

This clone appeared a few times. The CDR3 region has the DNA TGTGCCAGCAGCCCGGCAGGGGCAACTAATGAAAAACTGTTTTTT. Translated, it gives CASSPAGATNEKLFF. This rearrangement joins TRBV5-4 to TRBJ1-4; perhaps TRBD1 as D (6 bases). This CDR3 spans 15 amino acids. The V end was cut by 4 bases, the J end by 0 bases, with 10 bases between. Germline CDR1 reads SGHNT; CDR2 reads YYREEE (reference sequence).

This clone has more than one count but fewer than ten. The chain's CDR3 is CASSSTSGRADTQYF. The CDR3 bases are TGTGCCAGCAGCTCGACTAGCGGGAGGGCAGATACGCAGTATTTT. The chain links TRBV7-2 to TRBJ2-3; 14 bases fit TRBD2. Germline V lookup: CDR1 SGHTA, CDR2 FQGNSA. V dropped 4 bases and J dropped 4; count of bases not matched to a gene: 1. CDR3 length: 15 residues.

This chain links TRBV2 with TRBJ2-2; TRBD1 matches at 10 bases. Germline trimming cut 7 bases from V and 8 bases from J; bases unmatched to any gene: 7. The CDR3 spans 14 residues. Germline-derived CDR1 and CDR2 are SNHLY and FYNNEI. The DNA of the CDR3 is TGTGCCAGCAAGGGGGACAGGGGATTTGGGGAGCTGTTTTTT. Translation gives CASKGDRGFGELFF.

The chain uses TRBV6-1 and TRBJ2-7; 9 bases are shared with TRBD2. V was clipped by 6 bases and J by 4 bases; unmatched bases: 4. CDR1 is MNHNS, CDR2 SASEGT, per germline. This CDR3 comprises 13 residues. CDR3 in DNA: TGTGCCAGCAGCCAGCGGGAGGAATACGAGCAGTACTTC. The encoded protein is CASSQREEYEQYF.

In its sample, this clone was seen a few times. The J gene is TRBJ2-5, the V gene TRBV2; D is possibly TRBD1 (6 bases). The last part of the DNA fits TRBJ2-7 better; the J call may be wrong. CDR1 and CDR2 (germline): SNHLY, FYNNEI. This CDR3 region has 12 residues. The CDR3 protein is CASSTTGYEQYF. CDR3 coding DNA: TGTGCCAGCAGTACAACAGGGTACGAGCAGTACTTC.

The gene calls are TRBV10-3 and TRBJ1-2; 7 bases align to TRBD1. Germline assignment: CDR1 ENHRY and CDR2 SYGVKD. This CDR3 contains 13 residues. The junction had 5 bases not matched to a gene; V was cut back by 2 bases and J by 8 bases. CDR3 amino acids: CAISEGGQQGYTF. CDR3 DNA sequence: TGTGCCATCAGTGAGGGGGGACAGCAAGGCTACACCTTC.

This clone was detected once. This chain connects TRBV2 to TRBJ1-5; D is possibly TRBD1 (5 bases). Deletions cut 11 bases from V and 4 bases from J, with 18 bases between. This CDR3 comprises 14 residues. CDR1 is SNHLY and CDR2 is FYNNEI in the germline V gene. This CDR3 reads CAGVGREGNQPQHF. The DNA for the CDR3 is TGTGCCGGAGTGGGCAGGGAGGGGAATCAGCCCCAGCATTTT.

This clone was seen a single time. The chain has TRBV14 and TRBJ1-1; D is perhaps TRBD1 (5 bases). This CDR3 comprises 16 residues. Germline CDR1 is SGHDN and CDR2 is FVKESK. Trimming took off 4 bases at V and 5 bases at J, with 20 bases between the two ends. CDR3 coding DNA: TGTGCCAGCAGCCCATACGGGCCAGGGAAGGGGACTGAAGCTTTCTTT. As protein: CASSPYGPGKGTEAFF. The whole variable domain, remainder taken from reference TRBV14 and TRBJ1-1, is EAGVTQFPSHSVIEKGQTVTLRCDPISGHDNLYWYRRVMGKEIKFLLHFVKESKQDESGMPNNRFLAERTGGTYSTLKVQPAELEDSGVYFCASSPYGPGKGTEAFFGQGTRLTVV.

This chain connects TRBV18 to TRBJ2-1; TRBD1 matches 9 bases. With V trimmed by 4 bases and J by 8 bases, 12 bases remained unmatched. The length of the CDR3 is 16 residues. The germline V gene has CDR1 KGHSH and CDR2 LQKENI. Written as DNA, the CDR3 is TGTGCCAGCTCACGAAACCGGGACAGGGTGGTGGATGAGCAGTTCTTC. Protein sequence: CASSRNRDRVVDEQFF.

This clone has more than one count but fewer than ten. The germline gene is not matched at one end of the junction; a read error may be the cause. The gene calls are TRBV4-1 and TRBJ1-2; no firm D call. Germline V gene data show CDR1 as MGHRA and CDR2 as YSYEKL. The CDR3 is 15 amino acids. CDR3 DNA sequence: TGTGCCAGCAGCCAAGGTGGAGGGAACGTCTATGGCTACACCTTC. Protein product: CASSQGGGNVYGYTF.

The chain joins TRBV15 to TRBJ1-1; 8 positions match TRBD1. The germline V gene has CDR1 LNHNV and CDR2 YYDKDF (reference sequence). V lost 0 bases and J lost 4; bases outside the gene matches: 4. This CDR3 has 15 residues. The CDR3: CATSRDSRGLTEAFF. In nucleotides, the CDR3 is TGTGCCACCAGCAGAGATTCCAGGGGGCTCACTGAAGCTTTCTTT.

The V and J genes are TRBV5-8 and TRBJ2-5, with 7 bases aligning to TRBD2. J was trimmed by 5 bases and V by 2 bases; bases with no gene match: 9. The CDR3 runs to 15 residues. Looked up from germline, CDR1 is SGHTS and CDR2 is YDEGEE. The CDR3 DNA reads TGTGCCAGCAGCTTAATGCCAGCGGGGATGGAGACCCAGTACTTC. Its protein is CASSLMPAGMETQYF.

V gene TRBV30 combines with J gene TRBJ1-1; the D is unclear. The CDR3 sequence is 15 residues long. Trimming took 2 bases from V and 2 from J, leaving 15 bases between them. The germline gives CDR1 GTSNPN, CDR2 SVGIG (reference sequence). In nucleotides, the CDR3 is TGTGCCTGGAGTACCTCGGGGAATGCCAACACTGAAGCTTTCTTT. This translates into CAWSTSGNANTEAFF.

The gene calls are TRBV28 and TRBJ2-6, with 7 positions matching TRBD1. The V gene's germline CDR1 is MDHEN and CDR2 SYDVKM. With V trimmed by 5 bases and J by 0 bases, 1 base remained unmatched. This CDR3 contains 15 residues. The CDR3 DNA sequence: TGTGCCAGCAGTCGGGACAGCTCTGGGGCCAACGTCCTGACTTTC. It yields the protein CASSRDSSGANVLTF.